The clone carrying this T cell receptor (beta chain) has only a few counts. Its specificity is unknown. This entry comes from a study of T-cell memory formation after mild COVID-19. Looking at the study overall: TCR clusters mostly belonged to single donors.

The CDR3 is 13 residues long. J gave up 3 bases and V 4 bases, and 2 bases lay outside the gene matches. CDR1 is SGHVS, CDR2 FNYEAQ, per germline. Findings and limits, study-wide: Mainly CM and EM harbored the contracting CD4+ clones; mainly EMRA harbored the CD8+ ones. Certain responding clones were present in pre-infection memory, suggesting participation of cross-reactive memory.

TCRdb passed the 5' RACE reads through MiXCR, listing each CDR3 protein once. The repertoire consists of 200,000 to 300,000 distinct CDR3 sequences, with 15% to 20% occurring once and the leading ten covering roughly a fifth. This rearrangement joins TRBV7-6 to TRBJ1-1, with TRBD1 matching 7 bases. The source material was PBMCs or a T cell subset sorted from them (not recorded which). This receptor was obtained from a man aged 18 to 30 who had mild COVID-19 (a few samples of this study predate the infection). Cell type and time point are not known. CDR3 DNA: TGTGCCAGCAGCTCGGGACAGTACACTGAAGCTTTCTTT. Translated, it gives CASSSGQYTEAFF.